This passage covers 6 T cell receptor beta chains from one sample sequenced in a study of T-cell reconstitution after alpha-beta-depleted transplantation in children. Unique molecular identifiers tagged the TCRbeta library. From the PCR reads, TCRdb called clonotypes with MiXCR, one entry per CDR3 protein. The data show hundreds of thousands of distinct CDR3 sequences, with about 17% seen just once and about 41% held by the top ten. Specimen: PBMCs, mostly from graft donor cells, collected 360 days after TCRalphabeta/CD19-depleted stem cell transplant. The origin of the receptors is a male patient between 2 and 15 years old who had a stem cell transplant for acute lymphoblastic leukemia, so the T cells may come from the graft donor.

This clonotype was seen more than once but under ten times. V usage is TRBV7-3 and J usage is TRBJ2-3, with 10 positions matching TRBD2. Germline lookup yields CDR1 SGHTA and CDR2 FQGTGA. The J segment lost 6 bases and the V segment lost 5 bases, leaving 14 bases of the junction unmatched. The CDR3 is 17 residues long. CDR3 in amino acids: CASSDRALAGVHDTQYF. The CDR3 nucleotides are TGTGCCAGCAGCGATCGGGCGCTAGCGGGAGTTCACGATACGCAGTATTTT.

This clonotype occurred a few times. The gene calls are TRBV6-1 and TRBJ1-1; D is unresolved. CDR3 size: 14 residues. CDR1 MNHNS and CDR2 SASEGT come from the germline V gene. Trimming took off 6 bases at V and 0 bases at J, with 11 bases between the two ends. CDR3: CASRVATMNTEAFF. The CDR3 coding sequence is TGTGCCAGCAGGGTTGCGACGATGAACACTGAAGCTTTCTTT.

This clonotype appeared a few times. This chain uses TRBV7-2 with TRBJ1-1; a weak D match, TRBD1 (5 bases). Trimming took off 5 bases at V and 8 bases at J, with 15 bases between the two ends. Germline values: CDR1 SGHTA, CDR2 FQGNSA. The CDR3 has 13 residues. CDR3 bases: TGTGCCAGCAGCCCCGTTTGGGGGAAAGAAGCTTTCTTT. As protein: CASSPVWGKEAFF. Combining the CDR3 with reference TRBV7-2 and TRBJ1-1 gives the whole variable domain GAGVSQSPSNKVTEKGKDVELRCDPISGHTALYWYRQSLGQGLEFLIYFQGNSAPDKSGLPSDRFSAERTGGSVSTLTIQRTQQEDSAVYLCASSPVWGKEAFFGQGTRLTVV.

This clonotype was counted between two and nine times. J is TRBJ2-7 and V is TRBV28; no clear D. The CDR3 is made up of 14 amino acids. The germline V gene has CDR1 MDHEN and CDR2 SYDVKM. The ends were cut back, 7 bases at V and 0 bases at J, with 13 bases in the middle. The CDR3 DNA follows: TGTGCCAGCAAGGATCTGGCGAGCTCCTACGAGCAGTACTTC. Translated, it gives CASKDLASSYEQYF.

In its sample, this clonotype was seen a few times. The gene calls are TRBV27 and TRBJ2-7; 8 bases are a match to TRBD1. Germline assignment: CDR1 MNHEY and CDR2 SMNVEV (reference sequence). CDR3 size: 17 residues. The ends lost 0 bases at V and 7 bases at J; junction bases unmatched: 14. The CDR3 here is CASSLSRQGALGGEQYF. The CDR3 DNA sequence: TGTGCCAGCAGTTTATCGAGGCAGGGGGCGCTCGGAGGTGAGCAGTACTTC.

This clonotype has more than one count but fewer than ten. The genes are TRBV7-9 and TRBJ2-3, with D possibly matching TRBD2 (5 bases). The CDR3 totals 16 residues. Trimming left V 1 base short and J 0 bases short, with 11 bases between. Germline CDR1 is SEHNR and CDR2 is FQNEAQ (reference sequence). CDR3 protein: CASSLGELRSTDTQYF. Written as DNA, the CDR3 is TGTGCCAGCAGCTTAGGGGAGCTGAGGAGCACAGATACGCAGTATTTT.